This T cell receptor (beta chain) came from a study of HIV-infected patients and healthy controls. V dropped 4 bases and J dropped 0; count of bases not matched to a gene: 6. CDR3 size: 15 residues. CDR1 and CDR2 from the germline V gene are SGHKS and YYEKEE (reference sequence). TCRdb reprocessed the 5' RACE reads with MiXCR, giving one entry per CDR3 protein. The table records 15,000 to 20,000 distinct CDR3 sequences, roughly 19% of them present only once. This TCR was sampled from a human donor in good health. The sample taken for sequencing was CD8+ T cells from blood. The chain recombines TRBV5-5 with TRBJ2-5; 7 bases map to TRBD1. The CDR3 sequence is CASSETGAYQETQYF. Here the CDR3 DNA reads TGTGCCAGCAGCGAAACAGGGGCCTACCAAGAGACCCAGTACTTC.